The rows below give T cell receptor beta chains drawn from one sample of a study of cytomegalovirus exposure and HLA in healthy donors. Data came from immunoSEQ multiplex PCR; TCRdb stores just in-frame clones and leaves some out. The table has around 400,000 clones, 80% to 90% seen once. The sequenced sample was PBMCs. These receptors were collected from a woman aged 18-29 years in good health and CMV-seronegative. Both conserved end residues are part of each CDR3. The D gene is left open where the match is weak. Rows give clone size only sometimes, using once, few, many, or a class for an expanded clone.

d_call: TRBD1; clone_size: NA; j_call: TRBJ2-7; v_call: TRBV29-1; cdr3_aa: CSASQGASSYEQYF; cdr3_nt: TGCAGCGCGTCTCAGGGGGCCAGCTCCTACGAGCAGTACTTC
d_call: TRBD2; clone_size: NA; j_call: TRBJ2-1; v_call: TRBV27; cdr3_aa: CASSPEREGGDEQFF; cdr3_nt: TGTGCCAGCAGCCCCGAGCGGGAGGGGGGCGATGAGCAGTTCTTC
d_call: TRBD2; clone_size: NA; j_call: TRBJ2-6; v_call: TRBV2; cdr3_aa: CATFPGGSGANVLTF; cdr3_nt: TGTGCCACCTTCCCGGGGGGGTCTGGGGCCAACGTCCTGACTTTC
d_call: TRBD2; clone_size: NA; j_call: TRBJ2-1; v_call: TRBV19; cdr3_aa: CASTPPAGASASSYNEQFF; cdr3_nt: TGTGCCAGTACTCCCCCCGCGGGAGCTAGCGCGAGCTCCTACAATGAGCAGTTCTTC
d_call: NA; clone_size: once; j_call: TRBJ1-1; v_call: TRBV10-2; cdr3_aa: CASRERSTEAFF; cdr3_nt: TGCGCCAGCAGGGAAAGGAGCACTGAAGCTTTCTTT
d_call: NA; clone_size: NA; j_call: TRBJ2-6; v_call: TRBV15; cdr3_aa: CATSRVRGTLSGANVLTF; cdr3_nt: TGTGCCACCAGCAGAGTCCGGGGTACACTCTCTGGGGCCAACGTCCTGACTTTC
d_call: NA; clone_size: NA; j_call: TRBJ1-2; v_call: TRBV7-9; cdr3_aa: CASSLGQHYGYTF; cdr3_nt: TGTGCCAGCAGCTTAGGACAGCACTATGGCTACACCTTC
d_call: NA; clone_size: NA; j_call: TRBJ2-1; v_call: TRBV5-4; cdr3_aa: CASILQGNNEQFF; cdr3_nt: TGTGCCAGCATCCTACAGGGAAACAATGAGCAGTTCTTC
d_call: NA; clone_size: few; j_call: TRBJ2-7; v_call: TRBV4-1; cdr3_aa: CASSQDGAGFFYEQYF; cdr3_nt: TGCGCCAGCAGCCAAGATGGGGCAGGGTTTTTTTACGAGCAGTACTTC
d_call: NA; clone_size: NA; j_call: TRBJ1-2; v_call: TRBV14; cdr3_aa: CASSQDLGRGTGGYTF; cdr3_nt: TGTGCCAGCAGCCAAGATCTGGGGCGGGGAACGGGCGGCTACACCTTC
d_call: NA; clone_size: NA; j_call: TRBJ2-7; v_call: TRBV6-6; cdr3_aa: CASSRGETYEQYF; cdr3_nt: TGTGCCAGCAGTAGGGGCGAGACCTACGAGCAGTACTTC
d_call: NA; clone_size: NA; j_call: TRBJ2-2; v_call: TRBV7-9; cdr3_aa: CASSLIGRLFAGELFF; cdr3_nt: TGTGCCAGCAGCTTAATAGGCAGACTATTTGCCGGGGAGCTGTTTTTT
d_call: TRBD1; clone_size: NA; j_call: TRBJ2-2; v_call: TRBV7-9; cdr3_aa: CASSPDRVAGELFF; cdr3_nt: TGTGCCAGCAGCCCGGACAGGGTAGCCGGGGAGCTGTTTTTT
d_call: TRBD1; clone_size: NA; j_call: TRBJ1-1; v_call: TRBV28; cdr3_aa: CASRQVLPQGDTEAFF; cdr3_nt: TGTGCCAGCAGACAGGTCCTCCCCCAGGGGGACACTGAAGCTTTCTTT
d_call: NA; clone_size: NA; j_call: TRBJ2-3; v_call: TRBV9; cdr3_aa: CASSVAGEEDTQYF; cdr3_nt: TGTGCCAGCAGCGTAGCGGGAGAGGAGGATACGCAGTATTTT
d_call: NA; clone_size: NA; j_call: TRBJ2-7; v_call: TRBV6-6; cdr3_aa: CASSYSAGASYEQYF; cdr3_nt: TGTGCCAGCAGTTATTCGGCGGGGGCCTCCTACGAGCAGTACTTC
d_call: TRBD2; clone_size: NA; j_call: TRBJ2-1; v_call: TRBV5-1; cdr3_aa: CASSLRQRGDLQGEQFF; cdr3_nt: TGCGCCAGCAGCTTGAGACAGCGGGGGGACCTCCAAGGGGAGCAGTTCTTC
d_call: TRBD1; clone_size: NA; j_call: TRBJ2-1; v_call: TRBV28; cdr3_aa: CASRPGQGRYNEQFF; cdr3_nt: TGTGCCAGCAGACCGGGACAGGGGAGATACAATGAGCAGTTCTTC
d_call: NA; clone_size: NA; j_call: TRBJ2-3; v_call: TRBV30; cdr3_aa: CAWLVHPTTDTQYF; cdr3_nt: TGTGCCTGGCTAGTCCACCCGACCACAGATACGCAGTATTTT
d_call: NA; clone_size: NA; j_call: TRBJ2-3; v_call: TRBV6-1; cdr3_aa: CASSVRSSHTDTQYF; cdr3_nt: TGTGCCAGCAGTGTGCGGTCGTCGCACACAGATACGCAGTATTTT
d_call: NA; clone_size: once; j_call: TRBJ1-2; v_call: TRBV6-6; cdr3_aa: CASSQGLINYGYTF; cdr3_nt: TGTGCCAGCAGTCAGGGACTTATTAACTATGGCTACACCTTC
d_call: NA; clone_size: NA; j_call: TRBJ1-2; v_call: TRBV27; cdr3_aa: CASSSRDVGGGYTF; cdr3_nt: TGTGCCAGCAGTTCCCGAGATGTAGGGGGTGGCTACACCTTC
d_call: NA; clone_size: once; j_call: TRBJ1-2; v_call: TRBV30; cdr3_aa: CAWSVRDTYF; cdr3_nt: TGTGCCTGGAGTGTACGGGATACCTACTTC
d_call: NA; clone_size: NA; j_call: TRBJ2-7; v_call: TRBV27; cdr3_aa: CASSLEGNSVEQYF; cdr3_nt: TGTGCCAGCAGTTTGGAGGGGAATTCTGTCGAGCAGTACTTC
d_call: TRBD1; clone_size: once; j_call: TRBJ2-7; v_call: TRBV6-6; cdr3_aa: CASSYLGQGVYEQYF; cdr3_nt: TGTGCCAGCAGTTACCTAGGACAGGGGGTCTACGAGCAGTACTTC
d_call: NA; clone_size: once; j_call: TRBJ1-5; v_call: TRBV6-1; cdr3_aa: CACYDSSNQPQHF; cdr3_nt: TGTGCCTGCTATGACAGTAGCAATCAGCCCCAGCATTTT
d_call: TRBD2; clone_size: NA; j_call: TRBJ2-2; v_call: TRBV11-3; cdr3_aa: CASSLRGSGELFF; cdr3_nt: TGTGCCAGCAGCTTGCGGGGGTCCGGGGAGCTGTTTTTT
d_call: NA; clone_size: NA; j_call: TRBJ2-7; v_call: TRBV29-1; cdr3_aa: CSVELPNEQYF; cdr3_nt: TGCAGCGTTGAACTCCCTAACGAGCAGTACTTC
d_call: NA; clone_size: NA; j_call: TRBJ2-5; v_call: TRBV4-1; cdr3_aa: CASSQVLSSEETQYF; cdr3_nt: TGCGCCAGCAGCCAAGTACTGTCTAGTGAAGAGACCCAGTACTTC
d_call: TRBD1; clone_size: few; j_call: TRBJ1-2; v_call: TRBV29-1; cdr3_aa: CSAGDRGQGYTF; cdr3_nt: TGCAGCGCAGGTGACAGGGGCCAGGGCTACACCTTC
d_call: NA; clone_size: NA; j_call: TRBJ1-1; v_call: TRBV11-1; cdr3_aa: CASSLARRVMNTEAFF; cdr3_nt: TGTGCCAGCAGCTTAGCGAGGAGGGTTATGAACACTGAAGCTTTCTTT
d_call: TRBD1; clone_size: NA; j_call: TRBJ1-5; v_call: TRBV28; cdr3_aa: CASSLRDRGNQPQHF; cdr3_nt: TGTGCCAGCAGTTTACGGGACAGGGGGAATCAGCCCCAGCATTTT
d_call: NA; clone_size: NA; j_call: TRBJ1-5; v_call: TRBV6-1; cdr3_aa: CATRVGGLNQPQHF; cdr3_nt: TGTGCCACCCGTGTCGGGGGACTCAATCAGCCCCAGCATTTT
d_call: TRBD1; clone_size: NA; j_call: TRBJ1-2; v_call: TRBV5-1; cdr3_aa: CASSSTTGAEGYTF; cdr3_nt: TGCGCCAGCAGCTCCACCACAGGGGCGGAAGGCTACACCTTC
d_call: NA; clone_size: once; j_call: TRBJ2-2; v_call: TRBV28; cdr3_aa: CASSLRGLGRYTGELFF; cdr3_nt: TGTGCCAGCAGTTTAAGGGGACTCGGAAGATACACCGGGGAGCTGTTTTTT
d_call: NA; clone_size: NA; j_call: TRBJ1-4; v_call: TRBV6-5; cdr3_aa: CASRAGVKLFF; cdr3_nt: TGTGCCAGCAGGGCAGGGGTCAAACTGTTTTTT
d_call: TRBD2; clone_size: NA; j_call: TRBJ2-2; v_call: TRBV5-4; cdr3_aa: CASSWLAGVAGELFF; cdr3_nt: TGTGCCAGCAGCTGGCTAGCGGGGGTAGCCGGGGAGCTGTTTTTT
d_call: NA; clone_size: few; j_call: TRBJ2-7; v_call: TRBV20-1; cdr3_aa: CSARINYEQYF; cdr3_nt: TGCAGTGCCAGGATCAACTACGAGCAGTACTTC
d_call: TRBD2; clone_size: NA; j_call: TRBJ2-1; v_call: TRBV11-3; cdr3_aa: CASSPRGAGGPGNEQFF; cdr3_nt: TGTGCCAGCAGCCCCCGAGGAGCGGGGGGGCCGGGAAATGAGCAGTTCTTC
d_call: TRBD1; clone_size: NA; j_call: TRBJ1-5; v_call: TRBV18; cdr3_aa: CASSLGQGNQPQHF; cdr3_nt: TGTGCCAGCTCACTAGGACAGGGGAATCAGCCCCAGCATTTT
d_call: TRBD2; clone_size: NA; j_call: TRBJ2-5; v_call: TRBV27; cdr3_aa: CASRVGGRREETQYF; cdr3_nt: TGTGCCAGCAGGGTCGGGGGGAGACGGGAAGAGACCCAGTACTTC
d_call: NA; clone_size: NA; j_call: TRBJ2-5; v_call: TRBV27; cdr3_aa: CASSPRGRETQYF; cdr3_nt: TGTGCCAGCAGCCCGAGAGGGAGAGAGACCCAGTACTTC
d_call: TRBD2; clone_size: few; j_call: TRBJ2-1; v_call: TRBV28; cdr3_aa: CASSFPTSGLYNEQFF; cdr3_nt: TGTGCCAGCAGTTTCCCCACTAGCGGGCTGTACAATGAGCAGTTCTTC
d_call: NA; clone_size: NA; j_call: TRBJ1-4; v_call: TRBV15; cdr3_aa: CATSRDGSDGEKLFF; cdr3_nt: TGTGCCACCAGCAGAGATGGCAGCGACGGTGAAAAACTGTTTTTT
d_call: TRBD1; clone_size: NA; j_call: TRBJ1-1; v_call: TRBV25-1; cdr3_aa: CASRQGAAEAFF; cdr3_nt: TGTGCCAGCAGGCAGGGGGCCGCTGAAGCTTTCTTT
d_call: NA; clone_size: NA; j_call: TRBJ2-5; v_call: TRBV18; cdr3_aa: CASSPRETQYF; cdr3_nt: TGTGCCAGCTCACCTCGAGAGACCCAGTACTTC
d_call: NA; clone_size: NA; j_call: TRBJ2-7; v_call: TRBV30; cdr3_aa: CAWRGGNSYEQYF; cdr3_nt: TGTGCCTGGAGGGGCGGGAACTCCTACGAGCAGTACTTC
d_call: TRBD1; clone_size: NA; j_call: TRBJ1-5; v_call: TRBV5-5; cdr3_aa: CASSTDRDSIQPQHF; cdr3_nt: TGTGCCAGCAGCACCGACAGGGACAGTATACAGCCCCAGCATTTT
d_call: NA; clone_size: few; j_call: TRBJ1-2; v_call: TRBV29-1; cdr3_aa: CSADGFNYGYTF; cdr3_nt: TGCAGCGCAGACGGGTTTAACTATGGCTACACCTTC
d_call: NA; clone_size: NA; j_call: TRBJ2-7; v_call: TRBV7-9; cdr3_aa: CASSLARGDGSYEQYF; cdr3_nt: TGTGCCAGCAGCTTAGCACGCGGGGACGGCTCCTACGAGCAGTACTTC
d_call: TRBD2; clone_size: NA; j_call: TRBJ2-3; v_call: TRBV18; cdr3_aa: CASSLTSGIDTQYF; cdr3_nt: TGTGCCAGCTCACTTACTAGCGGGATTGATACGCAGTATTTT
d_call: NA; clone_size: NA; j_call: TRBJ2-7; v_call: TRBV2; cdr3_aa: CASSESGNEQYF; cdr3_nt: TGTGCCAGCAGTGAATCCGGGAACGAGCAGTACTTC
d_call: TRBD1; clone_size: NA; j_call: TRBJ2-3; v_call: TRBV30; cdr3_aa: CAWSEGAPDTQYF; cdr3_nt: TGTGCCTGGAGTGAGGGGGCCCCAGATACGCAGTATTTT
d_call: NA; clone_size: few; j_call: TRBJ1-2; v_call: TRBV15; cdr3_aa: CATSRVISGYGYTF; cdr3_nt: TGTGCCACCAGCAGAGTTATCAGTGGCTATGGCTACACCTTC
d_call: NA; clone_size: NA; j_call: TRBJ2-5; v_call: TRBV28; cdr3_aa: CASSPRRGRGQETQYF; cdr3_nt: TGTGCCAGCAGTCCAAGGAGGGGCAGGGGGCAAGAGACCCAGTACTTC
d_call: TRBD1; clone_size: NA; j_call: TRBJ1-3; v_call: TRBV5-4; cdr3_aa: CASSSGDRGTGNTIYF; cdr3_nt: TGTGCCAGCAGCTCGGGGGACAGGGGGACGGGAAACACCATATATTTT
d_call: NA; clone_size: NA; j_call: TRBJ2-5; v_call: TRBV4-2; cdr3_aa: CASSQRRSTVQETQYF; cdr3_nt: TGTGCCAGCAGCCAACGTCGGTCGACAGTCCAAGAGACCCAGTACTTC
d_call: TRBD1; clone_size: NA; j_call: TRBJ2-7; v_call: TRBV28; cdr3_aa: CASSPVIGTGGNEQYF; cdr3_nt: TGTGCCAGCAGTCCCGTAATCGGGACAGGGGGTAACGAGCAGTACTTC
d_call: TRBD2; clone_size: few; j_call: TRBJ2-7; v_call: TRBV28; cdr3_aa: CASSLRAGGLVEQYF; cdr3_nt: TGTGCCAGCAGTTTACGGGCGGGGGGGCTTGTCGAGCAGTACTTC